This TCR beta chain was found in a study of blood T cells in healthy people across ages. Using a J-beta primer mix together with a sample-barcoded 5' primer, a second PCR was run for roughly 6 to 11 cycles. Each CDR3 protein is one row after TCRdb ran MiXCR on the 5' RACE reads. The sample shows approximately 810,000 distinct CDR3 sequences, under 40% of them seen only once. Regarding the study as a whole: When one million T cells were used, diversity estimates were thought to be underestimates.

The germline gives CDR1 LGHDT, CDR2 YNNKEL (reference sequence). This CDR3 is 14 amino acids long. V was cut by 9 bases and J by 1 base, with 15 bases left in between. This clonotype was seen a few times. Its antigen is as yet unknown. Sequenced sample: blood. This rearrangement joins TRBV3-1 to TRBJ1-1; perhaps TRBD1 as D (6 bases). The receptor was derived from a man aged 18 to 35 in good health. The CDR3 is CASLESGANTEAFF. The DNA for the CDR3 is TGTGCCAGTTTGGAGTCAGGGGCGAACACTGAAGCTTTCTTT.